This T cell receptor beta chain was captured in a study of shared clonotypes between healthy human individuals. CDR1 and CDR2 (germline): MNHEY, SMNVEV (reference sequence). CDR3 length: 14 amino acids. V lost 2 bases to trimming and J lost 3 bases, with 10 bases between them. Assay: immunoSEQ multiplex PCR; the TCRdb copy retains only in-frame clones and omits some. The sample yields roughly 850,000 clones, about 96% seen once. Naive CD8 populations comprised CD45RO-negative cells positively selected for CCR7, excluding terminally differentiated effector memory CD45RA+ cells. The V call is TRBV27, the J call TRBJ2-5; D not resolved. The sequence derives from a man aged 25-40 years in good health. Sequencing used naive CD8+ T cells sorted from blood. In nucleotides, the CDR3 is TGTGCCAGCAGTTTAGTGGACGGAGAAGAGACCCAGTACTTC. The encoded protein is CASSLVDGEETQYF.